This TCR beta chain appears in the sequencing data of a study of human T cells and chemical hapten exposure. Overall study results and limits: Significantly more large CDR3 similarity clusters were formed by expanded TCRs than by controls. The presence of alopecia in the donors means their immune response may differ from healthy people's.

Individual cDNA molecules (in the library) carried attached unique molecular identifiers. MiXCR was run by TCRdb on the RACE reads, yielding one entry per CDR3 protein. The sample holds about 98,000 distinct CDR3 sequences, 11% seen once. The table lists this clonotype with many counts. What it binds is unknown. Documented time point: pre-sensitization, week 0. As to treatment: therapeutic diphenylcyclopropenone sensitization with weekly scalp DPC. In germline, CDR1 is SGHTA, CDR2 FQGNSA. The CDR3 sequence is 15 residues long. J was trimmed by 3 bases and V by 1 base; bases with no gene match: 4. The chain has TRBV7-2 and TRBJ1-2; 8 positions match TRBD1. The sample here was whole blood, taken in connection with sensitization to the hapten diphenylcyclopropenone (DPC). This TCR was recovered from a woman aged 60 to 75 with alopecia areata. Some clones in this sample may be carry-over from other donors' samples. The CDR3 reads CASSLVAGGDYGYTF. CDR3 nucleotide sequence: TGTGCCAGCAGCTTAGTTGCAGGGGGCGACTATGGCTACACCTTC.